The T cell receptor beta chain under discussion was sequenced for a study of blood T cell repertoires in COVID-19. Overall study: Samples taken during acute and convalescent COVID-19 were collected in the United States, Italy and Spain.

Trimming took 3 bases from V and 0 from J; bases not matched to a gene: 2. Germline loops: CDR1 SGDLS, CDR2 YYNGEE. CDR3 size: 15 residues. Per the study methods: Estimated nucleated cell counts came from reference gene primer amplification. TCRdb's table, derived via immunoSEQ multiplex PCR, lists solely in-frame clones and lacks some. V, J and clone size were drawn from that table, and D and trimming were deduced from the DNA. The sample shows approximately 19,000 clones, about 81% of them seen only once. The clonotype was recovered from a man aged 60 to 75 with acute or convalescent COVID-19. The rearrangement links TRBV9 to TRBJ1-4; 7 bases map to TRBD1. The specimen was peripheral blood. This chain's CDR3 is CASSGGQATNEKLFF. The CDR3 nucleotides read TGTGCCAGCAGCGGCGGACAGGCAACTAATGAAAAACTGTTTTTT. Filled out from reference TRBV9 and TRBJ1-4, the complete variable domain reads DSGVTQTPKHLITATGQRVTLRCSPRSGDLSVYWYQQSLDQGLQFLIQYYNGEERAKGNILERFSAQQFPDLHSELNLSSLELGDSALYFCASSGGQATNEKLFFGSGTQLSVL.